What follows are 27 T cell receptor beta chains derived from one specimen sequenced in a study of blood T cell repertoires in COVID-19. This table comes from immunoSEQ multiplex PCR, and its TCRdb copy is limited to in-frame clones, with some not included. The sample holds approximately 500,000 clones, around 90% seen once. Material: peripheral blood. These receptors originate from a woman aged 45-65 years with COVID-19, enrolled during active disease.

This chain uses TRBV25-1 with TRBJ2-1; 11 nucleotides agree with TRBD2. Germline CDR1 and CDR2: MGHDK and SYGVNS. After removal of 6 bases from V and 2 bases from J, the junction contained 9 bases not matched to a gene. The CDR3 consists of 17 residues. DNA of the CDR3: TGTGCCAGCAGATCGACTAGCGGGGCTACTACCTACAATGAGCAGTTCTTC. Its protein product is CASRSTSGATTYNEQFF.

The chain employs TRBV29-1 and TRBJ1-1; maybe TRBD1 (6 bases). Germline CDR1 and CDR2: SQVTM and ANQGSEA. V was trimmed by 6 bases and J by 1 base, leaving 18 bases between them. This CDR3 is built from 15 residues. The CDR3 loop reads CSVLRNRAENTEAFF. CDR3 sequence (DNA): TGCAGCGTCCTTAGGAACAGGGCTGAGAACACTGAAGCTTTCTTT.

The chain recombines TRBV5-6 with TRBJ2-7; the D gene is possibly TRBD1 (6 bases). Trimming took 0 bases from V and 0 from J, leaving 7 bases between them. The CDR3 loop spans 14 amino acids. Germline V lookup: CDR1 SGHDT, CDR2 YYEEEE. The CDR3 loop is CASSLGTDSYEQYF. CDR3 DNA: TGTGCCAGCAGCTTGGGGACAGACTCCTACGAGCAGTACTTC.

V usage is TRBV10-2 and J usage is TRBJ1-2; the D is unclear. CDR1 and CDR2 from the germline V gene are WSHSY and SAAADI. Trimming pared 5 bases from V and 0 bases from J, leaving 7 bases between. The CDR3 runs to 13 residues. The CDR3 loop reads CASSPETNYGYTF. The CDR3, as DNA: TGCGCCAGCAGTCCAGAAACTAACTATGGCTACACCTTC.

Only one count was recorded for this clone. V is TRBV30 and J is TRBJ2-7; 8 bases match TRBD2. The CDR3 runs to 18 residues. J gave up 0 bases and V 3 bases, and 16 bases lay outside the gene matches. The V gene's germline CDR1 is GTSNPN and CDR2 SVGIG (reference sequence). CDR3 nucleotides: TGTGCCTGGAGCGATCTTGCTCCCTCGGGGGGGAGCTCCTACGAGCAGTACTTC. It codes for CAWSDLAPSGGSSYEQYF.

The rearrangement links TRBV4-1 to TRBJ2-5, with 7 bases aligning to TRBD2. From germline, CDR1 is MGHRA and CDR2 YSYEKL. This CDR3 has 15 amino acids. The ends lost 1 base at V and 5 bases at J; junction bases unmatched: 7. The CDR3 nucleotides read TGCGCCAGCAGCCAAGTCGGGGGGATATACGAGACCCAGTACTTC. Protein: CASSQVGGIYETQYF.

The DNA of the CDR3 is TGTGCCAGTAGTATGAGTCGCGAGACTCAAAACATTCAGTACTTC. It encodes CASSMSRETQNIQYF. V is TRBV19 and J is TRBJ2-4, with D hard to call. Per germline, CDR1 LNHDA and CDR2 SQIVND (reference sequence). V gave up 3 bases and J gave up 5 bases, with 14 bases separating them. The CDR3 is 15 amino acids.

The chain couples TRBV7-8 to TRBJ1-5, with D unclear. Germline CDR1 is SGHVS and CDR2 is FQNEAQ. There are 13 residues in the CDR3. V lost 5 bases and J 0 bases, leaving 5 bases between the germline ends. The CDR3 DNA is TGTGCCAGCAGCCGTAATAGCAATCAGCCCCAGCATTTT. Its translation: CASSRNSNQPQHF.

The genes are TRBV19 and TRBJ1-5; D is possibly TRBD1 (5 bases). The CDR3 is 14 residues long. Germline V CDR1 and CDR2: LNHDA, SQIVND (reference sequence). V was clipped by 5 bases and J by 4 bases, with 12 bases between them. CDR3 coding DNA: TGTGCCAGTAGTCCACCGGGGGGGAATCAGCCCCAGCATTTT. Protein: CASSPPGGNQPQHF.

As DNA, the CDR3 is TGTGCCAGCAGCTTATTCGGGGTGGGCTCCTACAATGAGCAGTTCTTC. This encodes CASSLFGVGSYNEQFF. The rearrangement uses TRBV7-6 and TRBJ2-1; D perhaps matches TRBD2 (5 bases). Germline loops: CDR1 SGHVS, CDR2 FNYEAQ. CDR3 length: 16 residues. Between the trimmed V and J ends, which lost 2 bases and 0 bases, there was a span of 11 bases.

The chain links TRBV6-2 or TRBV6-3 to TRBJ2-7, with D perhaps matching TRBD2 (6 bases). The CDR3 consists of 12 residues. Germline assignment: CDR1 MNHEY and CDR2 SVGEGT. V was pared by 5 bases and J by 6 bases, with 11 bases between. This CDR3 reads CASSLRRGEQYF. DNA for the CDR3: TGTGCCAGCAGTCTCAGGAGGGGCGAGCAGTACTTC.

The chain employs TRBV6-5 and TRBJ2-7, with 7 bases that match TRBD1. The ends lost 5 bases at V and 3 bases at J; junction bases unmatched: 10. The CDR3 loop spans 15 amino acids. Germline V lookup: CDR1 MNHEY, CDR2 SVGAGI. The CDR3 is CASSRAMTGNYEQYF. The CDR3 DNA reads TGTGCCAGCAGTCGCGCAATGACAGGGAACTACGAGCAGTACTTC.

This chain joins TRBV24-1 and TRBJ1-2, with a tentative D call TRBD1 (6 bases). The length of the CDR3 is 13 residues. V was shortened by 7 bases and J by 2 bases, with 10 bases between the two germline ends. Germline V gene data show CDR1 as KGHDR and CDR2 as SFDVKD. CDR3 nucleotide sequence: TGTGCCACCAGACCGGGACAAAACTATGGCTACACCTTC. Translation: CATRPGQNYGYTF.

This chain joins TRBV9 and TRBJ1-6, with 8 nucleotides matching TRBD1. The CDR3 runs 14 residues. CDR1 is SGDLS and CDR2 is YYNGEE in the germline V gene. Germline trimming cut 5 bases from V and 7 bases from J; bases unmatched to any gene: 5. The chain's CDR3 is CASRQGVENSPLHF. CDR3 DNA sequence: TGTGCCAGCAGACAGGGGGTAGAAAATTCACCCCTCCACTTT.

The gene calls are TRBV5-1 and TRBJ1-2; weak D call: TRBD1 (5 bases). The CDR3 runs to 14 residues. CDR1 and CDR2 (germline): SGHRS, YFSETQ. The V gene lost 4 bases and the J gene lost 2 bases, with 12 bases spanning the gap. The CDR3 bases are TGCGCCAGCAGCCCTTGGGGCGGAAACTATGGCTACACCTTC. It yields the protein CASSPWGGNYGYTF.

This sequence joins TRBV18 and TRBJ2-1; D may be TRBD1 (6 bases). V was trimmed by 4 bases and J by 10 bases, leaving 23 bases between them. This CDR3 is built from 16 residues. From germline, CDR1 is KGHSH and CDR2 LQKENI. CDR3 sequence (DNA): TGTGCCAGCTCACTCCGACAGGCCCAGGGCACAGGAGAGCAGTTCTTC. This codes for CASSLRQAQGTGEQFF.

J is TRBJ2-7 and V is TRBV7-2, with 10 bases matching TRBD1. The CDR3 contains 15 residues. Germline V gives CDR1 SGHTA, CDR2 FQGNSA. Unmatched junction bases numbered 7, after V lost 5 bases and J lost 3 bases. DNA for the CDR3: TGTGCCAGCAGCACATACCGGGACAGGGGCTACGAGCAGTACTTC. The encoded protein is CASSTYRDRGYEQYF.

V gene TRBV7-2 combines with J gene TRBJ2-1, with TRBD2 identical over 13 bases. Germline CDR1 is SGHTA and CDR2 is FQGNSA. V dropped 5 bases and J dropped 7; count of bases not matched to a gene: 11. The length of the CDR3 is 17 residues. CDR3 sequence reads: CASSARTSGGPRNEQFF. CDR3 bases: TGTGCCAGCAGCGCCCGGACTAGCGGGGGACCTCGGAATGAGCAGTTCTTC.

The genes are TRBV12-5 and TRBJ2-7, with 9 bases matching TRBD1. V lost 0 bases, J lost 7 bases, and 10 bases stayed unmatched. Germline V lookup: CDR1 LGHNT, CDR2 FRNRAP. CDR3 length: 16 residues. The CDR3 DNA sequence: TGTGCTAGTGGTTTGGTACTAAGCGGACAGGGGCAAGAGCAGTACTTC. It codes for CASGLVLSGQGQEQYF.

The rearrangement joins TRBV1 to TRBJ2-4; TRBD2 is the table's D call, not checked against the DNA. TRBV1 is a pseudogene locus. This CDR3 is built from 20 residues. The CDR3, as DNA: TGCACCAGCAGCCAAGAGGGTAAGCGGGGGACGGGAAGGACCAAAAACATTCAGTACTTC. It codes for CTSSQEGKRGTGRTKNIQYF.

This clone was recorded only once. V usage is TRBV29-1 and J usage is TRBJ2-7, with 10 bases fitting TRBD1. Germline assignment: CDR1 SQVTM and CDR2 ANQGSEA. This CDR3 has 15 amino acids. Trimming removed 3 bases from V and 3 bases from J; junction bases left unmatched: 8. This chain's CDR3 is CSVEGDRTGGYEQYF. In DNA, the CDR3 is TGCAGCGTTGAGGGGGATAGGACAGGGGGCTACGAGCAGTACTTC.

The chain uses TRBV18 and TRBJ1-5; unclear D gene. CDR1 KGHSH and CDR2 LQKENI come from the germline V gene. V lost 2 bases and J lost 9, with 17 bases in between. This CDR3 contains 15 residues. For the CDR3, the DNA is TGTGCCAGCTCACCAGACGAGGTCACCGCGACGCCCCAGCATTTT. Translating it yields CASSPDEVTATPQHF.

V usage is TRBV7-9 and J usage is TRBJ1-4, with D hard to call. This CDR3 has 15 residues. V was shortened by 1 base and J by 0 bases, with 6 bases between the two germline ends. Germline CDR1 and CDR2: SEHNR and FQNEAQ (reference sequence). CDR3 residues: CASSLGTATNEKLFF. The CDR3 coding sequence is TGTGCCAGCAGCTTAGGTACGGCAACTAATGAAAAACTGTTTTTT. Looking up the rest from reference TRBV7-9 and TRBJ1-4 gives the full variable domain: DTGVSQNPRHKITKRGQNVTFRCDPISEHNRLYWYRQTLGQGPEFLTYFQNEAQLEKSRLLSDRFSAERPKGSFSTLEIQRTEQGDSAMYLCASSLGTATNEKLFFGSGTQLSVL.

This clone was counted between two and nine times. The V and J genes are TRBV5-1 and TRBJ1-1, with 7 bases aligning to TRBD1. With V trimmed by 2 bases and J by 1 base, 2 bases remained unmatched. Germline V gene data show CDR1 as SGHRS and CDR2 as YFSETQ. This CDR3 comprises 14 residues. CDR3 sequence (DNA): TGCGCCAGCAGCTTCGGGACAGCGAACACTGAAGCTTTCTTT. It encodes CASSFGTANTEAFF.

The V and J genes are TRBV24-1 and TRBJ2-2; 7 bases match TRBD1. Germline CDR1 is KGHDR and CDR2 is SFDVKD. The CDR3 runs to 14 residues. Trimming at V came to 7 bases and at J to 5 bases, leaving 6 bases not matched to a gene. CDR3 protein: CATRGTEPTGELFF. CDR3 bases: TGTGCCACCAGAGGGACAGAGCCTACCGGGGAGCTGTTTTTT.

V gene TRBV27 combines with J gene TRBJ2-5; D is ambiguous. The CDR3 is made up of 13 amino acids. V was cut by 2 bases and J by 4 bases, with 8 bases left in between. Per the germline V gene, CDR1 is MNHEY and CDR2 is SMNVEV (reference sequence). DNA of the CDR3: TGTGCCAGCAGTTTAAGTCTAGGAGAGACCCAGTACTTC. Its translation: CASSLSLGETQYF.

This clone has more than one count but fewer than ten. This chain uses TRBV3-1 (or the pseudogene TRBV3-2) with TRBJ2-7, with unresolved D. The length of the CDR3 is 11 residues. The germline gives CDR1 LGHDT, CDR2 YNNKEL (reference sequence). The germline V and J ends were trimmed by 4 bases and 3 bases, with 4 bases remaining between them. In DNA form, the CDR3 reads TGTGCCAGCAGCCTCAGCTACGAGCAGTACTTC. This encodes CASSLSYEQYF.